The sequence of this T cell receptor (beta chain) was determined in a study of blood T cell repertoires in COVID-19 (dated by TCRdb to the early 2020s). With respect to the entire study: Samples from collaborators originated in the United States, Italy and Spain and spanned both the acute and convalescent phases of COVID-19. The prospective study material was composed of cDNA or gDNA derived from T cells, B-cell-depleted T cells, or PBMCs. Deeply sampled blood TCRbeta repertoires from subjects exposed to, actively infected with, or recovered from COVID-19 were included in the dataset. A freely available public database, intended as a resource for researchers studying the immune response to SARS-CoV-2, is where the repertoires were released. The samples were drawn from two sources: the first 160 participants of the ongoing ImmuneRACE study, and fewer than 1,500 subjects contributed by 6 global collaborators. Nearly every sample came with metadata listing a de-identified subject ID, COVID-19 status, age in years and sex. Where HLA class I and class II types were available, the types were taken from metadata supplied by the sample provider, not from assay-based typing.

The immunoSEQ Assay, a bias-controlled multiplex PCR, was used to amplify TCRbeta CDR3 regions from genomic DNA. On the study's bioinformatics: Nucleated cell counts per sample were estimated from amplification of reference gene primers within the assay. Sequence reads were collapsed and filtered to measure the absolute abundance of every unique TCRbeta CDR3 rearrangement. For each sample, productive Simpson clonality was calculated as the square root of Simpson's diversity index over productive rearrangements. TCRdb carries this immuneACCESS record with in-frame sequences only. Its versions omit some clonotypes, under half of them owing to an unresolved V gene in the studies checked, with the rest unexplained. V, J and clone size are taken as reported in that table, and D and trimming were inferred from the DNA itself. A total of about half a million clones appear in this sample, 70% to 90% of them only once. The biggest ten clones account for 3.2% of the sample.

Here is what the overall study found, with its caveats: Clinical and demographic metadata were provided uncurated, with the amount varying by source and participant.

The cysteine opens and the phenylalanine closes a CDR3 of 13 amino acids. Only the CDR3 part of the read is kept: 39 bases, read in frame from the first base. V gives up 5 bases and J gives up 2 bases, and the segment between their germline ends measures 9 bases. CDR1 is given as SGHNT and CDR2 as YENEEA, both from the germline V gene. The collaborating institutions used their own protocols to collect whole blood in K2EDTA tubes. Collaborator samples were shipped for TCRbeta analysis as frozen whole blood, isolated PBMCs, or DNA extracted from either sample type. As to this clone: Its antigen specificity is not known. No quality values exist for individual bases; no much larger clone is one base distant.

Sequenced: peripheral blood. The receptor was isolated from a human donor in a cohort sampled during active COVID-19. The rearrangement combines TRBV11-3 with TRBJ1-1, with no confidently assigned D gene. The CDR3 sequence is CASSTTQNTEAFF. The nucleotide sequence reads as follows: TGTGCCAGCAGCACCACACAAAACACTGAAGCTTTCTTT. Outside the CDR3, residues come from the reference TRBV11-3 and TRBJ1-1 proteins, so the full variable domain is: EAGVVQSPRYKIIEKKQPVAFWCNPISGHNTLYWYLQNLGQGPELLIRYENEEAVDDSQLPKDRFSAERLKGVDSTLKIQPAELGDSAVYLCASSTTQNTEAFFGQGTRLTVV.